This record concerns one T cell receptor beta chain sequence. The antigen it recognizes is unknown. Per-nucleotide qualities are absent, and no much larger clonotype sits a single base away. In the germline V gene, CDR1 corresponds to MNHEY and CDR2 to SVGAGI. The CDR3 holds 16 amino acids from the cysteine to the phenylalanine. The DNA shown is the 48-base CDR3, in frame from base 1. The germline V end is reduced by 0 bases and the J end by 3 bases; junction bases left unmatched: 6. This record belongs to a study of cytomegalovirus exposure and HLA in healthy donors (dated by TCRdb to between 2016 and 2019). Context from the whole study: According to an earlier analysis of a few hundred of the donors, some 180 million T cells yielded roughly 100 million unique TCR beta sequences and less than 300 Gb of sequence data. Of the roughly 390 genotyped donors, roughly 80% fell in the genetic ancestry cluster associated with self-reported Caucasian donors. The study was designed to test whether signatures of past pathogen exposure could be identified by cataloging public T cell receptors. To predict cytomegalovirus infection status, the study brought together high-throughput TCR immunosequencing, statistical association of individual TCRs with disease status, and machine learning. A later analysis re-analyzed previously published TCR beta repertoires from 600 to 850 donors and added high-resolution HLA genotyping to study TCR occurrence patterns. Genome-wide SNP genotypes for about 65% of the 666 donors were used in a later genetic analysis, which treated that subset as a discovery cohort. Roughly 300 gigabases of sequencing data and 91 million or so unique TCR sequences made up an early release that covered fewer than 650 HLA-typed donors. Because of strong linkage in the cohort, roughly 5 DR-DQ haplotypes were treated as single units for association and clustering. The T cell repertoires of 666 subjects were profiled by immunosequencing and related to cytomegalovirus serostatus. Among around 400 genotyped donors of the cohort, an average of roughly 230,000 unique TCR beta nucleotide sequences was sequenced per donor, of which about 18% were non-productive. Rather than drawing on any new phenotypic data, the later analysis identified candidate immune exposures from TCR beta sequences and the way those sequences occurred across donors. The number of typed donors differed by locus: about 620-630 for A, B, C, DRB1 and DQB1; 500 to 550 for DQA1; approximately 600 for DPA1; and roughly 470 for DPB1. HLA typing covered class I and class II loci at four-digit resolution. In addition to the first cohort of 500 to 850 subjects, a separate validation cohort of 120 different subjects was used. Every repertoire in the discovery cohort had been generated on one and the same sequencing platform. Alongside the repertoire data, information on donor age, sex, ethnicity and CMV serostatus was compiled. In an earlier analysis of roughly 580 of the donors, high-throughput TCR beta sequencing was used to judge whether each TCR beta V gene segment behaved as functional or pseudogenic. What the authors observed across the whole study: The authors suggested that the approach could potentially be generalized to other disease states and immunological phenotypes. Some IMGT-functional V segments, including TRBV6-2 and TRBV6-3, could not be distinguished by the 87-base-pair reads and were therefore excluded. In a later analysis, the rate of TCR association differed among HLA loci, with DRB1 alleles having the most associated TCRs and HLA-C alleles having the fewest. For the cohort, immune exposure information was limited to CMV serostatus. In a later analysis, most CMV-associated TCR beta chains were found to appear HLA-restricted, with HLA associations seemingly driven largely by CMV exposure. Three of the identified cytomegalovirus-associated TCR beta chains were confirmed in vitro to be specific for cytomegalovirus antigens. The classifier was reported to diagnose cytomegalovirus status with high specificity and sensitivity in both the original cohort and the validation cohort. A further reported finding was that TCR beta sequences accurately predicted the HLA-A and HLA-B alleles for most subjects in the first cohort. Because counts were too low, approximately 18 rarely observed V segments, including chromosome 9 orphons, were excluded from the earlier analysis of some 540 of the donors. In a later analysis, HLA-associated TCR beta chains were found to be more clonally expanded and to have lower generation probabilities than equally common non-associated chains. At a false discovery rate of 0.05, a later analysis linked 16,951 TCR beta sequences to specific HLA alleles. A group of highly shared sequence variants was considered likely to be a technical artifact of the sequencing pipeline. Several of the top co-occurrence clusters appeared to be linked to parvovirus B19, influenza, CMV and Epstein-Barr virus, according to a later analysis. When HLA alleles, especially DR and DQ, strongly co-occurred, TCR associations were difficult to assign to individual alleles. Linkage disequilibrium might explain the correlated functional status among segregating V segments, but an unknown experimental factor could not be ruled out. In the study, 164 TCR beta chains were listed as associated with cytomegalovirus. Because HLA typing was unavailable for some donors at each locus, only the typed subset was used in association tests. A later genetic analysis reported fewer N-insertions in productive TCRs among donors in an Asian-associated ancestry cluster than the roughly 720-donor mean. Across donors, most TCR sequences were observed very rarely, whereas some public TCRs were present in many individuals. An earlier analysis of several hundred of the donors showed that most TCR beta V segments appeared in productive rearrangements either about 90% or about 30% of the time, which broadly matched IMGT annotations. An association between a missense DCLRE1C variant and V-gene and J-gene trimming of TCR beta chains was found in a later genetic analysis and replicated in an independent cohort. Only TCR beta chains were sequenced in this cohort, and the absence of alpha or paired-chain data limited detectable features. Roughly uniform sequencing depth across donors was assumed in presence/absence analyses, although this assumption may not hold.

The protocol used for the library was the immunoSEQ multiplex PCR assay. For the multiplex PCR, a mixture combining 60 forward primers for TCR Vbeta segments and 13 reverse primers for TCR Jbeta segments was used. The CDR3 region of rearranged TCR beta genes was amplified from genomic DNA by a multiplex PCR assay. Amplified TCR beta libraries were sequenced as 87-base-pair reads on the Illumina HiSeq System. The original methods were these. A later analysis counted approximately 84 million unique TCR beta chains across the 650 to 800 repertoires, and about 10 million of these chains were shared by at least two donors. Raw reads were error-corrected and collapsed into unique sequences by a nearest-neighbor algorithm in which closely related sequences were merged to remove PCR and sequencing errors. To assign V, D and J gene segments, CDR3 sequences were aligned to IMGT reference sequences. For a sequence to be retained, at least a six-nucleotide match to both a V gene segment and a J gene segment was required. Rearrangements were classified as productive when the CDR3 lacked stop codons and remained in frame with V and J, and all other rearrangements were classified as non-productive. Following IMGT convention, CDR3 was defined as the stretch from the second conserved V-encoded cysteine up to the conserved J-encoded phenylalanine. Sequences without an unambiguous match to a single V gene segment were excluded from the earlier analysis of approximately 600 of the donors. An earlier analysis of 587 of the donors called V segments functional above 56.7% productive rearrangements and segregating when the between-donor standard deviation exceeded 5%. To diagnose cytomegalovirus status from the catalog of TCR beta chain sequences, a statistical classification framework was built. In a later analysis, V and J genes were assigned by comparing TCR nucleotide sequences against IMGT/GENE-DB human TR gene sequences. The TCRdist pipeline was used in a later analysis to assign CDR3 sequences and most-parsimonious VDJ recombination scenarios. In a later analysis, each TCR beta chain was defined by its CDR3 amino acid sequence together with its V-gene family, and reads lacking a unique V-gene family were excluded. A later analysis removed 550 to 650 highly shared, low-generation-probability nucleotide sequences to deal with suspected cross-contamination and a sequencing artifact. In a later analysis, a clonal expansion index was calculated for each public chain from normalized within-repertoire ranks of inferred template counts. In a later analysis, generation probabilities were computed with a VDJ recombination model fitted to out-of-frame rearrangements, and the resulting probabilities were checked against IGoR. A later analysis scored TCR-TCR, TCR-HLA and TCR-CMV co-occurrence with hypergeometric tests, applying a repertoire-size bias correction to TCR pairs. False discovery rates were estimated in a later analysis by permuting HLA or CMV assignments 20 times. In a later analysis, co-occurring TCRs were grouped using DBSCAN, with TCRdist sequence similarity added in when clustering inside HLA-allele-positive subsets. For co-occurrence clustering, repertoires with fewer than 30,000 or more than 120,000 public chains were excluded, along with 5 or 6 repertoires with anomalous nucleotide sharing. TCRdb re-hosts the immuneACCESS table, in-frame sequences only. Its copies lack some clones; in the studies checked, an unresolved V gene accounts for under half of them, and the cause for the rest is not known. Clone size and V and J calls were adopted from that table, with D and trimming inferred from the DNA. The sample contains about 180,000 clones, 65% to 85% of them found a single time. The leading ten clones occupy less than 1.5% of the sample.

The cohort comprised approximately 700 healthy bone marrow donors. At the time of sampling, every cohort member was nominally healthy, though immune exposures that went unrecorded were likely present. The donor was CMV seropositive and was included in the group of some 290 seropositive cohort members. Every donor gave a peripheral blood sample, and the peripheral blood mononuclear cells from that sample were used for TCR beta sequencing. The Qiagen DNeasy Blood Extraction Kit was used to extract genomic DNA from the blood cell samples. This sequence was found in a girl aged 10-17 years in good health and CMV-seropositive. The rearrangement combines TRBV6-5 with TRBJ2-7, with 9 central nucleotides matching TRBD2. Sequenced: PBMCs. The DNA sequence is as follows: TGTGCCAGCAGTTACTCGTCTAGCGGGAAAGGCTACGAGCAGTACTTC. Its protein is CASSYSSSGKGYEQYF.